What follows are 11 T cell receptor beta chains derived from one specimen sequenced in a study of OX40 agonist ivuxolimab in advanced cancers. Produced via immunoSEQ multiplex PCR; TCRdb's table is partial and in-frame only. There are about 67,000 clones in the sample; 70% to 90% occur only once, and around 2% lies in the top ten. The source was CD4+ or CD8+ T cells sorted from blood, collected in a trial of the OX40 agonist ivuxolimab. The source of these receptors is an adult with an advanced solid tumor such as melanoma, head and neck, liver or kidney cancer.

The chain combines TRBV10-3 with TRBJ2-7; 9 nucleotides agree with TRBD2. This CDR3 is 17 amino acids long. The J segment lost 0 bases and the V segment lost 7 bases, leaving 13 bases of the junction unmatched. Germline CDR1 and CDR2: ENHRY and SYGVKD. The CDR3 bases are TGTGCCATCACCCCAGGACTAGCGTTGGGATTCTCCTACGAGCAGTACTTC. Encoded protein: CAITPGLALGFSYEQYF.

The J gene is TRBJ2-5, the V gene TRBV5-1, with D possibly matching TRBD1 (6 bases). The germline CDR1 and CDR2 sequences are SGHRS and YFSETQ. The CDR3 has 14 amino acids. V lost 4 bases and J 5 bases, leaving 15 bases between the germline ends. The CDR3 here is CASSIQGRAETQYF. The DNA for the CDR3 is TGCGCCAGCAGCATCCAGGGGCGAGCGGAGACCCAGTACTTC.

The V gene is TRBV4-2, the J gene TRBJ2-7, with D perhaps given as TRBD1 or TRBD2 (5 bases each). The germline V gene has CDR1 LGHNA and CDR2 YNFKEQ. V was clipped by 1 base and J by 4 bases, with 11 bases between them. The CDR3 spans 14 residues. CDR3 DNA: TGTGCCAGCAGCCAAGTTGGGGGTGGTTACGAGCAGTACTTC. Amino acid sequence: CASSQVGGGYEQYF.

The chain links TRBV5-6 to TRBJ1-5; D is perhaps TRBD1 (6 bases). Germline values: CDR1 SGHDT, CDR2 YYEEEE. The CDR3 has 16 amino acids. V was trimmed by 0 bases and J by 3 bases, leaving 13 bases between them. The CDR3 reads CASSLDGRGTNQPQHF. As DNA, the CDR3 is TGTGCCAGCAGCTTGGATGGCAGGGGAACCAATCAGCCCCAGCATTTT.

This chain connects TRBV10-3 to TRBJ2-5; 8 nucleotides match TRBD1. The V and J ends lost 2 bases and 5 bases, in that order; junction bases with no gene match: 4. Per the germline V gene, CDR1 is ENHRY and CDR2 is SYGVKD. The CDR3 extends over 14 amino acids. CDR3 residues: CAISEAGGEETQYF. For the CDR3, the DNA is TGTGCCATCAGTGAGGCAGGGGGCGAGGAGACCCAGTACTTC.

The chain combines TRBV2 with TRBJ2-2, with D tentatively TRBD2 (6 bases). The CDR3 runs 15 residues. Trimming removed 6 bases at V and 6 bases at J, with 17 bases between. CDR1 and CDR2 (germline): SNHLY, FYNNEI. The CDR3: CASSLTSGVAGELFF. As DNA, the CDR3 is TGTGCCAGCAGCCTGACTAGTGGTGTGGCCGGGGAGCTGTTTTTT.

The chain recombines TRBV28 with TRBJ2-7; possible D gene TRBD2, 6 bases. Germline V gene sequence: CDR1 MDHEN, CDR2 SYDVKM. The CDR3 is 15 residues long. V lost 6 bases and J 1 base, leaving 16 bases between the germline ends. CDR3 loop: CASRGAGALSYEQYF. Here the CDR3 DNA reads TGTGCCAGCAGAGGAGCGGGTGCCTTATCCTACGAGCAGTACTTC.

The chain carries TRBV28 and TRBJ2-6; D not certain. The CDR3 consists of 15 residues. The germline CDR1 and CDR2 sequences are MDHEN and SYDVKM. Trimming removed 2 bases from V and 0 bases from J, with 5 bases in between. This CDR3 is CASSLAGSGANVLTF. The CDR3 DNA is TGTGCCAGCAGTTTAGCAGGCTCTGGGGCCAACGTCCTGACTTTC.

The rearrangement uses TRBV19 and TRBJ1-1; 9 nucleotides agree with TRBD1. CDR1 is LNHDA, CDR2 SQIVND, per germline (reference sequence). The J segment lost 5 bases and the V segment lost 7 bases, leaving 11 bases of the junction unmatched. This CDR3 comprises 15 residues. This CDR3 reads CASNDRGAVRTEAFF. DNA for the CDR3: TGTGCCAGTAACGACAGGGGGGCCGTTCGGACTGAAGCTTTCTTT.

This clone is a singleton in its sample. This chain connects TRBV19 to TRBJ2-7; D gene unclear. CDR1 and CDR2 from the germline V gene are LNHDA and SQIVND (reference sequence). This CDR3 is 14 amino acids long. Trimming stripped 4 bases from V and 5 bases from J, with 15 bases between. The CDR3 protein is CASSSLTRRDEQYF. The CDR3, as DNA: TGTGCCAGTAGTAGCCTGACACGCCGGGACGAGCAGTACTTC.

The rearrangement joins TRBV5-3 to TRBJ2-1; no definite D call. TRBV5-3 is treated as an ORF (open reading frame) with a function not yet certain. This CDR3 is 13 amino acids long. V dropped 6 bases and J dropped 5 bases, with 12 bases sitting between them. CDR3 DNA sequence: TGTGCCAGAATCAGTAGCATCAACAATGAGCAGTTCTTC. Translating gives CARISSINNEQFF.